Sequencing of this TCR beta chain was carried out in a study of blood T cell repertoires in COVID-19. Germline assignment: CDR1 LGHDT and CDR2 YNNKEL (reference sequence). V was pared by 1 base and J by 6 bases, with 6 bases between. This CDR3 has 13 residues. Data came from immunoSEQ multiplex PCR; TCRdb stores just in-frame clones and leaves some out. The table records some 300,000 clones, around 89% of them present only once. This clonotype was sampled from a woman aged 40 to 55 with COVID-19, enrolled during active disease. The rearrangement uses TRBV3-1 (or the pseudogene TRBV3-2) and TRBJ2-2; D ambiguous. The source material was peripheral blood. CDR3 amino acids: CASSQVESGELFF. The CDR3 bases are TGTGCCAGCAGCCAAGTGGAGTCCGGGGAGCTGTTTTTT.